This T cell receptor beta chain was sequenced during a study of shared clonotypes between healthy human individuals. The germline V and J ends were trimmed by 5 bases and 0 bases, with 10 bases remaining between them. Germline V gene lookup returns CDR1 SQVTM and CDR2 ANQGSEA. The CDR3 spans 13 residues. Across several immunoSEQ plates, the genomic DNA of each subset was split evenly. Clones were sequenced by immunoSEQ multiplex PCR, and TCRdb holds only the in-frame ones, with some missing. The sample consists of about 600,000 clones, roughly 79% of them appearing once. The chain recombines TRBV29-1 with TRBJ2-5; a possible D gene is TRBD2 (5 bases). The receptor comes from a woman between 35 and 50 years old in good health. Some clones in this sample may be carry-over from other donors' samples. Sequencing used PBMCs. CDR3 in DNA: TGCAGCGTTCCTTGGCGGGACCAAGAGACCCAGTACTTC. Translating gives CSVPWRDQETQYF.